This T cell receptor (beta chain) is drawn from a study of blood T cell repertoires in COVID-19. Turning to the study itself: The study drew acute and convalescent COVID-19 samples from the United States, Italy and Spain. PBMCs, B-cell-depleted T cells, or T cells were the source of the cDNA or gDNA that made up the material.

This clone occurred once. In the study's own analysis: Amplification of reference gene primers provided the estimated nucleated cell counts. Method: immunoSEQ multiplex PCR; TCRdb's copy keeps in-frame clones and lacks some. That table supplies the V and J calls and clone size; D and trimming were determined from the DNA. The sample lists just under 150,000 clones, about nine tenths occurring once. CDR1 and CDR2 (germline): MNHEY, SVGAGI. The ends lost 4 bases at V and 0 bases at J; junction bases unmatched: 2. The CDR3 contains 15 residues. The specimen sequenced was peripheral blood. The source is a man aged 45 to 65 who had recovered from COVID-19. This chain uses TRBV6-5 with TRBJ1-3; the match to TRBD1 covers 8 bases. CDR3 sequence (DNA): TGTGCCAGCAGTTTTACAGGGGGCTCTGGAAACACCATATATTTT. Protein product: CASSFTGGSGNTIYF.